The following is a T cell receptor (beta chain) sequence with its context. This CDR3 comprises 15 residues. V was pared by 4 bases and J by 2 bases, with 5 bases of the junction left unmatched. CDR1 and CDR2 from the germline V gene are LNHDA and SQIVND (reference sequence). The data derive from a study of blood T cell repertoires in COVID-19. Study information: Samples taken during acute and convalescent COVID-19 were collected in the United States, Italy and Spain.

The protocol was immunoSEQ multiplex PCR, while the TCRdb copy is restricted to in-frame clones and leaves out a portion. The profile shows a few hundred thousand clones, 80% of them singletons. Recruits, aged about 18 to 89 years, lived in 24 US areas. The sequenced sample consisted of PBMCs or T cells enriched from blood (not recorded which). The chain links TRBV19 to TRBJ1-5, with 7 bases that match TRBD1. The clonotype originates from a woman in her thirties or forties with acute COVID-19. Here the CDR3 DNA reads TGTGCCAGTAGTACCCGACAGGGCGGCAATCAGCCCCAGCATTTT. Encoded protein: CASSTRQGGNQPQHF.